These 16 T cell receptor beta chains were all obtained from the same sample, sequenced in a study of beta chain features in type 1 diabetes. The whole isolated RNA underwent reverse transcription, so sequencing captured expressed TCRB transcripts. Generated by immunoSEQ multiplex PCR, the TCRdb table keeps only in-frame clones and is missing some. The table has hundreds of thousands of clones, roughly 12% seen once; the top ten hold about 0.01%. Their antigens are not known. Broader study findings: Type 1 diabetes patients had moderately but significantly shorter TCRB CDR3s in all four CD4+ subsets.

Sequencing was carried out using naive CD4+ T cells from blood. The source of these receptors is a woman under 30 with type 1 diabetes.

This clone was recorded a few times. V gene TRBV28 combines with J gene TRBJ2-3; weak D call: TRBD1 (6 bases). The germline gives CDR1 MDHEN, CDR2 SYDVKM. Between the trimmed V and J ends, which lost 2 bases and 1 base, there was a span of 10 bases. CDR3 length: 15 residues. CDR3 sequence: CASSLRPGGTDTQYF. Written as DNA, the CDR3 is TGTGCCAGCAGTTTAAGACCAGGGGGCACAGATACGCAGTATTTT.

This clone was seen a handful of times. The J gene is TRBJ1-2, the V gene TRBV7-9, with 7 bases aligning to TRBD1. V was pared by 2 bases and J by 4 bases, with 7 bases of the junction left unmatched. CDR3 length: 15 amino acids. The V gene's germline CDR1 is SEHNR and CDR2 FQNEAQ (reference sequence). The CDR3 bases are TGTGCCAGCAGCTTATCCCTCGGGACAGTCTATGGCTACACCTTC. Its translation: CASSLSLGTVYGYTF.

The V and J genes are TRBV6-6 and TRBJ2-5; D might be TRBD1 (6 bases). The CDR3 loop spans 15 amino acids. With 2 bases removed from V and 4 bases from J, the gap between germline ends came to 14 bases. Germline CDR1 and CDR2: MNHNY and SVGAGI (reference sequence). CDR3 in DNA: TGTGCCAGCAGTTACAGGGCTAAAGGGGGAGAGACCCAGTACTTC. This encodes CASSYRAKGGETQYF.

V is TRBV7-2 and J is TRBJ2-7; TRBD1 agrees at 7 bases. The V gene end was trimmed by 7 bases and the J gene end by 2 bases; junction bases not matched to a gene: 8. The germline V gene has CDR1 SGHTA and CDR2 FQGNSA. The CDR3 is made up of 14 amino acids. The DNA for the CDR3 is TGTGCCAGCACCTCTCCCGGGACAGCCTACGAGCAGTACTTC. It encodes CASTSPGTAYEQYF.

The chain links TRBV18 to TRBJ1-6; 7 positions match TRBD1. Germline CDR1 reads KGHSH; CDR2 reads LQKENI. This CDR3 is built from 16 residues. V shed 6 bases and J 7 bases; nucleotides not matched to a gene: 12. CDR3 region: CASSRSRDRLNSPLHF. The CDR3 DNA is TGTGCCAGCTCCCGGTCCCGGGACAGACTCAATTCACCCCTCCACTTT.

This chain joins TRBV9 and TRBJ1-6; the match to TRBD1 covers 7 bases. The CDR3 extends over 16 amino acids. Looked up from germline, CDR1 is SGDLS and CDR2 is YYNGEE. The junction had 8 bases not matched to a gene; V was cut back by 1 base and J by 7 bases. The CDR3 nucleotides read TGTGCCAGCAGCGTAAGCCCCGGACAGGCGAATTCACCCCTCCACTTT. It is translated as CASSVSPGQANSPLHF.

This clone was counted only a few times. The chain carries TRBV7-2 and TRBJ1-2; TRBD1 is a possible D gene (5 bases). From germline, CDR1 is SGHTA and CDR2 FQGNSA. Trimming took off 4 bases at V and 5 bases at J, with 11 bases between the two ends. The CDR3 spans 13 residues. This CDR3 is CASSYDSSYGYTF. CDR3 in DNA: TGTGCCAGCAGCTATGACAGTAGTTATGGCTACACCTTC.

This clone was observed a handful of times. The V gene is TRBV7-2, the J gene TRBJ2-7, with D unclear. V was shortened by 1 base and J by 0 bases, with 7 bases between the two germline ends. The V gene's germline CDR1 is SGHTA and CDR2 FQGNSA. The CDR3 has 14 amino acids. The CDR3 loop is CASSLDGFSYEQYF. In DNA, the CDR3 is TGTGCCAGCAGCTTAGATGGCTTCTCCTACGAGCAGTACTTC.

The CDR3 protein is CASSRGQNTGELFF. DNA for the CDR3: TGTGCCAGTAGTCGGGGACAGAACACCGGGGAGCTGTTTTTT. This chain joins TRBV19 and TRBJ2-2; weak D call: TRBD1 (6 bases). CDR3 size: 14 residues. The germline CDR1 and CDR2 sequences are LNHDA and SQIVND (reference sequence). V lost 5 bases to trimming and J lost 1 base, with 8 bases between them.

This clone turned up a few times. The chain links TRBV30 to TRBJ2-2, with D possibly matching TRBD2 (6 bases). The CDR3 is 15 amino acids. Looked up from germline, CDR1 is GTSNPN and CDR2 is SVGIG (reference sequence). Deletions cut 0 bases from V and 1 base from J, with 9 bases between. CDR3 nucleotide sequence: TGTGCCTGGAGTGTACCCGGGAGGAACACCGGGGAGCTGTTTTTT. Translated, it gives CAWSVPGRNTGELFF.

This clone was seen a few times. The chain recombines TRBV29-1 with TRBJ1-1, with 8 bases fitting TRBD1. The CDR3 sequence is 13 residues long. J lost 1 base, V lost 7 bases, and 5 bases had no gene match. Germline CDR1 is SQVTM and CDR2 is ANQGSEA. The CDR3 loop is CSDSTGANTEAFF. The CDR3 DNA sequence: TGCAGCGACTCGACAGGGGCGAACACTGAAGCTTTCTTT.

This chain joins TRBV30 and TRBJ2-7; 7 bases are a match to TRBD1. From germline, CDR1 is GTSNPN and CDR2 SVGIG (reference sequence). The CDR3 runs to 13 residues. The trim removed 3 bases at V and 2 bases at J, leaving 4 bases unmatched. The CDR3 DNA reads as TGTGCCTGGAGCCCAGGGACAGCCTACGAGCAGTACTTC. Translating gives CAWSPGTAYEQYF.

The rearrangement uses TRBV14 and TRBJ1-2; D remains unclear. V dropped 0 bases and J dropped 2 bases, with 7 bases sitting between them. The CDR3 extends over 14 amino acids. The germline CDR1 and CDR2 sequences are SGHDN and FVKESK. CDR3 in amino acids: CASSQEFMNYGYTF. The CDR3 region has the DNA TGTGCCAGCAGCCAAGAATTCATGAACTATGGCTACACCTTC.

J is TRBJ1-5 and V is TRBV7-2; 8 bases match TRBD1. This CDR3 is 13 amino acids long. Germline trimming cut 5 bases from V and 6 bases from J; bases unmatched to any gene: 3. Germline V CDR1 and CDR2: SGHTA, FQGNSA. In DNA form, the CDR3 reads TGTGCCAGCAGCCAGGACAGGGTTCAGCCCCAGCATTTT. It translates to CASSQDRVQPQHF.

The chain combines TRBV28 with TRBJ1-5; TRBD1 agrees at 9 bases. Trimming removed 5 bases from V and 3 bases from J; junction bases left unmatched: 8. Germline lookup yields CDR1 MDHEN and CDR2 SYDVKM. The CDR3 is 16 amino acids. The CDR3 region has the DNA TGTGCCAGCAGTCCACCGGGACAGGGCGACAATCAGCCCCAGCATTTT. Translated: CASSPPGQGDNQPQHF.

CDR3 in DNA: TGTGCCAGCAGGGGGGGGACTAGCGGGAGAGAGACCCAGTACTTC. It is translated as CASRGGTSGRETQYF. The V call is TRBV27, the J call TRBJ2-5; 14 nucleotides line up with TRBD2. The CDR3 totals 15 residues. After removal of 6 bases from V and 4 bases from J, the junction contained 4 bases not matched to a gene. CDR1 and CDR2 from the germline V gene are MNHEY and SMNVEV (reference sequence).